The 4 T cell receptor beta chains in this list originate from one sample, sequenced in a study of CD8+ T cells in alopecia areata. RNA extraction was followed by reverse transcription into cDNA, which acted as the sequencing template. The table came from immunoSEQ multiplex PCR; TCRdb's copy has only in-frame clones and leaves some out. The top ten clones hold roughly 1.5% of a sample with about 210,000 clones, around 57% of them seen once. Treatment of the sample: oral pan-JAK inhibitor, 5-10 mg twice daily. The source was CD4+ T cells sorted from blood, collected at week 4, from a patient treated with tofacitinib. These TCRs come from a human donor with alopecia areata.

J is TRBJ2-5 and V is TRBV4-3; TRBD2 matches at 8 bases. Germline V CDR1 and CDR2: LGHNA, YSLEER. Trimming cost V 0 bases and J 7 bases; bases outside gene matches: 4. There are 14 residues in the CDR3. The CDR3 DNA reads as TGCGCCAGCAGCCAAGATCCCACTAGCGGGACCCAGTACTTC. Its translation is CASSQDPTSGTQYF.

Note on this clone: Other DNA sequences in the sample encode the same CDR3. The V and J genes are TRBV29-1 and TRBJ1-1; a weak D match, TRBD1 (6 bases). Germline V gene lookup returns CDR1 SQVTM and CDR2 ANQGSEA. This CDR3 region has 13 residues. V was trimmed by 4 bases and J by 0 bases, leaving 9 bases between them. The CDR3 DNA sequence: TGCAGCGTTGTTCAGGGGTTGAACACTGAAGCTTTCTTT. Translation gives CSVVQGLNTEAFF.

J is TRBJ2-6 and V is TRBV29-1, with 9 bases aligning to TRBD1. The J segment lost 0 bases and the V segment lost 6 bases, leaving 9 bases of the junction unmatched. There are 17 residues in the CDR3. The germline V gene encodes CDR1 SQVTM and CDR2 ANQGSEA. Here the CDR3 DNA reads TGCAGCGTAATACCGGGACAGGGCCCCTCTGGGGCCAACGTCCTGACTTTC. Translating gives CSVIPGQGPSGANVLTF.

Concerning this clone: At the DNA level, this CDR3 is encoded by other sequences in the same sample as well. The J gene is TRBJ1-2, the V gene TRBV2, with TRBD1 as a possible D gene (5 bases). The CDR3 length is 12 residues. Trimming left V 3 bases short and J 7 bases short, with 9 bases between. Germline V gene lookup returns CDR1 SNHLY and CDR2 FYNNEI. The CDR3 is CASSEAGSGYTF. CDR3 sequence (DNA): TGTGCCAGCAGTGAGGCAGGGTCTGGCTACACCTTC.